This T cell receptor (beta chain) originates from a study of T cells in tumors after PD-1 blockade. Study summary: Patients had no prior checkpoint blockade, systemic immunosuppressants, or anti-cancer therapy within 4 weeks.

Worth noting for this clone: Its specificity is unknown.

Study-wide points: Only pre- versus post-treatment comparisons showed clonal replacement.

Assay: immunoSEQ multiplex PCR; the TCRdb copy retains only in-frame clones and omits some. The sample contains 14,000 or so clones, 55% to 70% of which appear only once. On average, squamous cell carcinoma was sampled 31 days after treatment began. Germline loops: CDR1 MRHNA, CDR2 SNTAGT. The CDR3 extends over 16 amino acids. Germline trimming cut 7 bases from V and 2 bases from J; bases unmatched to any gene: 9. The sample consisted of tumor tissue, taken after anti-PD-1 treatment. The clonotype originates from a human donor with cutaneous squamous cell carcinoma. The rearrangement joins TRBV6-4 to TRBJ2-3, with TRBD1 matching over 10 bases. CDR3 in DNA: TGTGCCAGCATACAATGGGACAGGGGAAACACAGATACGCAGTATTTT. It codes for CASIQWDRGNTDTQYF.